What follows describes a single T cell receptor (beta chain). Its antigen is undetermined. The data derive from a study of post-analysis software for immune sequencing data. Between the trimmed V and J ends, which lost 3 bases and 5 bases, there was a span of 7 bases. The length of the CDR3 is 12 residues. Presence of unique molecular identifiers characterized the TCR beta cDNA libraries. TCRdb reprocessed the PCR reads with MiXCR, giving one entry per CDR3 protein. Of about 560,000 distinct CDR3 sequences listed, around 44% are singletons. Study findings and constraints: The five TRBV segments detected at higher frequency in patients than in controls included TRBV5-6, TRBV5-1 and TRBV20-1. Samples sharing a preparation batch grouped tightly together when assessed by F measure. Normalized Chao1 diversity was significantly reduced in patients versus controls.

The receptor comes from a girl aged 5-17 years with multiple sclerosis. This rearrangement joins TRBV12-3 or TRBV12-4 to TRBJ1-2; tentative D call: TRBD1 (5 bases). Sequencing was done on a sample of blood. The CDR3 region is CASSLRTYGYTF. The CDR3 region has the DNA TGTGCCAGCAGTTTGAGGACATATGGCTACACCTTC.